The present T cell receptor (beta chain) was sequenced within a study of T cell responses to AZD1222 COVID-19 vaccine. Method: immunoSEQ multiplex PCR; TCRdb's copy keeps in-frame clones and lacks some. The sample contains roughly 150,000 clones, 85% to 95% of which appear only once. As for this clone: Its specificity is unknown.

The CDR3 length is 15 residues. J lost 3 bases, V lost 3 bases, and 7 bases had no gene match. CDR1 and CDR2 (germline): SGHVS, FQNEAQ. The study, taken as a whole, reports: Close to half of all spike-specific TCRs reportedly target regions of the variants that are unmutated. Following two doses of AZD1222, Spike-specific TCR breadth and depth rose. Females made up more of the donors, who were largely white British, and clonal diversity may have come out too low. Recipients of AZD1222 seropositive at baseline numbered only 6 or 7.

V usage is TRBV7-8 and J usage is TRBJ2-7; 8 positions agree with TRBD1. The sequencing here drew on peripheral blood, taken on day 0 of AZD1222 vaccination. This clonotype was obtained from an adult in good health. CDR3 in DNA: TGTGCCAGCAGCTTCGGACAGGGAAGGGACTACGAGCAGTACTTC. As protein: CASSFGQGRDYEQYF. Combining the CDR3 with reference TRBV7-8 and TRBJ2-7 gives the whole variable domain GAGVSQSPRYKVAKRGQDVALRCDPISGHVSLFWYQQALGQGPEFLTYFQNEAQLDKSGLPSDRFFAERPEGSVSTLKIQRTQQEDSAVYLCASSFGQGRDYEQYFGPGTRLTVT.